Following are 7 T cell receptor beta chains from one sample sequenced in a study of shared T cell receptors in the human thymus. Method: immunoSEQ multiplex PCR; TCRdb's copy keeps in-frame clones and lacks some. The sample consists of 55,000 to 80,000 clones, 90% to 95% of them appearing once. Material: thymocytes. These receptor sequences come from a human donor.

The rearrangement links TRBV19 to TRBJ2-1; 7 positions agree with TRBD1. This CDR3 has 15 residues. The V gene end was trimmed by 1 base and the J gene end by 7 bases; junction bases not matched to a gene: 7. Looked up from germline, CDR1 is LNHDA and CDR2 is SQIVND (reference sequence). The CDR3 DNA follows: TGTGCCAGTAGTATAGCGACAGGGAAAGGGAATGAGCAGTTCTTC. Amino acid sequence: CASSIATGKGNEQFF.

The chain has TRBV5-4 and TRBJ1-1; TRBD1 is a possible D gene (6 bases). With 4 bases removed from V and 6 bases from J, the gap between germline ends came to 16 bases. This CDR3 spans 14 amino acids. Looked up from germline, CDR1 is SGHNT and CDR2 is YYREEE (reference sequence). Here the CDR3 reads CASSQYRGASEAFF. The CDR3 nucleotides are TGTGCCAGCAGCCAATACCGGGGGGCCTCTGAAGCTTTCTTT.

V usage is TRBV10-3 and J usage is TRBJ1-1, with 7 bases matching TRBD1. Per the germline V gene, CDR1 is ENHRY and CDR2 is SYGVKD. V dropped 3 bases and J dropped 2; count of bases not matched to a gene: 9. CDR3 length: 16 residues. CDR3 in DNA: TGTGCCATCAGTGAAGGAGGGGGCCACAAAAACACTGAAGCTTTCTTT. Residues: CAISEGGGHKNTEAFF.

The chain uses TRBV5-6 and TRBJ1-5; no clear D. Germline values: CDR1 SGHDT, CDR2 YYEEEE. V lost 3 bases to trimming and J lost 0 bases, with 16 bases between them. The CDR3 covers 17 residues. The CDR3 sequence is CASSSLGRKDSNQPQHF. CDR3 nucleotides: TGTGCCAGCAGCTCCCTAGGGAGGAAAGATAGCAATCAGCCCCAGCATTTT. The complete variable domain, with remaining parts taken from reference TRBV5-6 and TRBJ1-5, reads DAGVTQSPTHLIKTRGQQVTLRCSPKSGHDTVSWYQQALGQGPQFIFQYYEEEERQRGNFPDRFSGHQFPNYSSELNVNALLLGDSALYLCASSSLGRKDSNQPQHFGDGTRLSIL.

The chain couples TRBV7-2 to TRBJ1-6; D gene ambiguous. In germline, CDR1 is SGHTA, CDR2 FQGNSA. The V end lost 3 bases, the J end lost 8 bases, and 20 bases lay between the germline ends. CDR3 length: 17 residues. In nucleotides, the CDR3 is TGTGCCAGCAGCTTGAGAGCAAGGGTGCTGATGGATTCACCCCTCCACTTT. This sequence encodes CASSLRARVLMDSPLHF.

V gene TRBV7-9 combines with J gene TRBJ1-3, with TRBD1 as a possible D gene (5 bases). The CDR3 is 15 amino acids. Trimming left V 6 bases short and J 0 bases short, with 12 bases between. Germline loops: CDR1 SEHNR, CDR2 FQNEAQ (reference sequence). CDR3 nucleotide sequence: TGTGCCAGCAGGGTAGACAGTGCCTCTGGAAACACCATATATTTT. Translating gives CASRVDSASGNTIYF.

This chain's CDR3 is CASSLTEEGKETQYF. The CDR3 DNA reads as TGTGCCAGCAGCTTAACAGAGGAAGGGAAAGAGACCCAGTACTTC. The chain combines TRBV7-8 with TRBJ2-5; D remains unclear. Germline CDR1 reads SGHVS; CDR2 reads FQNEAQ. This CDR3 spans 15 amino acids. The V gene lost 2 bases and the J gene lost 3 bases, with 13 bases spanning the gap.